The entry that follows covers one T cell receptor beta chain sequence. No antigen is known for it. This entry is derived from a study of T cell responses to AZD1222 COVID-19 vaccine. General observations from the study: Along spike, vaccine-associated CD4 TCRs were found throughout, with dominance at 160-218 and 743-854. Unmutated regions of variants are reportedly targeted by nearly half of spike-specific TCRs.

Sequencing used immunoSEQ multiplex PCR; TCRdb keeps in-frame clones, though not all of them. The sample has approximately 110,000 clones; more than 70% are singletons. V lost 3 bases and J lost 0; bases outside the gene matches: 10. The germline V gene encodes CDR1 SGHNT and CDR2 YYREEE (reference sequence). There are 17 residues in the CDR3. The sequence was obtained from an adult who received the AZD1222 COVID-19 vaccine. The sequencing here drew on peripheral blood, taken 28 days after the second AZD1222 dose. J is TRBJ2-3 and V is TRBV5-4; 7 nucleotides agree with TRBD1. The CDR3: CASSSKDRQTSTDTQYF. CDR3 nucleotides: TGTGCCAGCAGCTCAAAGGACAGGCAAACTAGCACAGATACGCAGTATTTT.